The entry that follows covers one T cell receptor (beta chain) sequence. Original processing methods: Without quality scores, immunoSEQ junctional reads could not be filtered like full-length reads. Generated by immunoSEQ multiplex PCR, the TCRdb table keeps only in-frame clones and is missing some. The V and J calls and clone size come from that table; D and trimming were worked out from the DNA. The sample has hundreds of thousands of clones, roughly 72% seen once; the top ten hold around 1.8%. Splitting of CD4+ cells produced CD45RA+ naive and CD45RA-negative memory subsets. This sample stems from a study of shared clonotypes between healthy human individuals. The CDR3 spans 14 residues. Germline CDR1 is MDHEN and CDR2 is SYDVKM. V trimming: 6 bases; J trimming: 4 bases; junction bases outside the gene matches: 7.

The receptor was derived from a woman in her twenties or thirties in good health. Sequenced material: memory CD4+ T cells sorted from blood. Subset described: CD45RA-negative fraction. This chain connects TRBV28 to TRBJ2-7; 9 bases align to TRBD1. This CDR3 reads CASSPQGAAYEQYF. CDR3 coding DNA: TGTGCCAGCAGCCCACAGGGGGCAGCATACGAGCAGTACTTC.